A single sample gave rise to the 10 T cell receptor beta chains below, sequenced in a study. TCRdb itself ran the RT-PCR reads through MiXCR, one entry per CDR3 protein. Of about 680,000 distinct CDR3 sequences in the sample, around 14% are singletons; the top ten hold 3% to 4.5%. Sequencing was done on a sample of memory CD4+ T cells from blood. The receptors were gathered from a female donor in good health, serving as a healthy control.

The table lists this clonotype with many counts. The CDR3 spells CASSLDSGGYEQYF. The CDR3 DNA is TGCGCCAGCAGCTTGGATAGCGGTGGTTACGAGCAGTACTTC. The chain has TRBV5-1 and TRBJ2-7; D perhaps matches TRBD2 (6 bases). Germline V CDR1 and CDR2: SGHRS, YFSETQ. Trimming removed 0 bases from V and 4 bases from J, with 11 bases in between. This CDR3 has 14 amino acids.

In its sample, this clonotype was seen a few times. The chain employs TRBV20-1 and TRBJ1-5; possibly TRBD1 for D (6 bases). This CDR3 region has 14 residues. Deletions cut 3 bases from V and 4 bases from J, with 13 bases between. Germline V gene lookup returns CDR1 DFQATT and CDR2 SNEGSKA (reference sequence). The CDR3 spells CSASRGAANQPQHF. As DNA, the CDR3 is TGCAGTGCTAGTCGGGGGGCAGCTAATCAGCCCCAGCATTTT.

The chain carries TRBV27 and TRBJ2-5; the match to TRBD2 covers 11 bases. Trimming removed 5 bases from V and 2 bases from J; junction bases left unmatched: 22. CDR3 length: 21 amino acids. From germline, CDR1 is MNHEY and CDR2 SMNVEV (reference sequence). The CDR3 sequence is CASSPREGLAATDKFQETQYF. The CDR3 DNA reads as TGTGCCAGCAGTCCCCGGGAGGGACTAGCGGCCACCGACAAGTTTCAAGAGACCCAGTACTTC.

The chain recombines TRBV5-1 with TRBJ1-1; D gene ambiguous. V lost 0 bases and J lost 6, with 9 bases in between. The CDR3 loop spans 13 amino acids. Germline V gene sequence: CDR1 SGHRS, CDR2 YFSETQ. DNA of the CDR3: TGCGCCAGCAGCTTGGGTCAGGCCTCTGAAGCTTTCTTT. Amino acid sequence: CASSLGQASEAFF.

This clonotype was counted a few times. This chain connects TRBV6-2 or TRBV6-3 to TRBJ1-1; unclear D gene. The V end was cut by 5 bases, the J end by 5 bases, with 12 bases between. This CDR3 is built from 13 residues. Germline V gene data show CDR1 as MNHEY and CDR2 as SVGEGT. CDR3 protein: CASSLMEQTEAFF. DNA of the CDR3: TGTGCCAGCAGTCTCATGGAACAGACTGAAGCTTTCTTT.

This clonotype was seen a handful of times. At one end the junction does not follow the germline gene, possibly because of a read error. This sequence joins TRBV4-1 and TRBJ2-7; possible D gene TRBD1, 6 bases. The germline gives CDR1 MGHRA, CDR2 YSYEKL. This CDR3 spans 16 amino acids. This chain's CDR3 is CASIQRVLGANYEQYF. The CDR3 DNA is TGCGCCAGCATCCAACGGGTTCTGGGGGCTAACTACGAGCAGTACTTC.

This rearrangement joins TRBV6-1 to TRBJ1-1; D uncertain. Germline CDR1 is MNHNS and CDR2 is SASEGT. The CDR3 spans 14 residues. The V gene lost 8 bases and the J gene lost 1 base, with 14 bases spanning the gap. This CDR3 reads CASVGSPENTEAFF. The CDR3 DNA is TGTGCCAGCGTAGGCTCCCCGGAGAACACTGAAGCTTTCTTT.

The chain has TRBV27 and TRBJ2-3; 13 bases line up with TRBD2. The CDR3 runs to 20 residues. Germline V gene data show CDR1 as MNHEY and CDR2 as SMNVEV (reference sequence). With 4 bases clipped from V and 0 bases from J, the junction kept 13 bases outside the gene matches. The CDR3 spells CASSSVPGLAGIASTDTQYF. In DNA form, the CDR3 reads TGTGCCAGCAGTTCAGTCCCGGGACTAGCGGGAATTGCCAGCACAGATACGCAGTATTTT.

This clonotype appeared a few times. An end of the junction does not agree with germline; a read error may underlie this. V and J are TRBV7-7 and TRBJ2-5; the D is unclear. The germline gives CDR1 SSHAT, CDR2 FNYEAQ (reference sequence). This CDR3 comprises 13 residues. CDR3 in amino acids: CASSSSDGETQYF. CDR3 nucleotides: TGTGCTAGCAGCTCCTCGGACGGAGAGACCCAGTACTTC.

The chain recombines TRBV9 with TRBJ2-2; perhaps TRBD2 as D (5 bases). Germline V gene sequence: CDR1 SGDLS, CDR2 YYNGEE. V was shortened by 0 bases and J by 2 bases, with 11 bases between the two germline ends. This CDR3 spans 16 amino acids. CDR3 region: CASSVGGQVNTGELFF. In nucleotides, the CDR3 is TGTGCCAGCAGCGTAGGCGGGCAGGTCAACACCGGGGAGCTGTTTTTT.